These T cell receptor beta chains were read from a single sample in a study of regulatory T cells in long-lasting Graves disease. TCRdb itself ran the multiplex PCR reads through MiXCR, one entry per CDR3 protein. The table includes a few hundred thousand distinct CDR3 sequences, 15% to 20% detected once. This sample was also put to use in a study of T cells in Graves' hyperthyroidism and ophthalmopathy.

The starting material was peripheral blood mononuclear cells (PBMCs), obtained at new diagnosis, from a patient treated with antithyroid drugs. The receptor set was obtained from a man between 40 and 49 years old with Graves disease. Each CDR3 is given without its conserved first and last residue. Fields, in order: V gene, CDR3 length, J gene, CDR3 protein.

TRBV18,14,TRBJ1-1,ASSPQGAGMNTEAF
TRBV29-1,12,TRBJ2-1,SCLSGTVGNEQF
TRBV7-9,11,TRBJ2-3,ASSLRSPDTQY
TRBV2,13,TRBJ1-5,ASSRRTGVNQPQH
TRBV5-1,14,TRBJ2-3,ASSLFPGAVTDTQY
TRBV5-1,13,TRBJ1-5,ASSRGTGQNQPQH
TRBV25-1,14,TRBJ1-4,ASSERPPGGNEKLF
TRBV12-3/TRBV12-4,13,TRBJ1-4,ASRRDSATNEKLF
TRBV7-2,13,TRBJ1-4,ASSLMMGVEEKLF
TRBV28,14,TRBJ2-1,ASSSPAGDSYNEQF
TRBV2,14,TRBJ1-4,ASSEGGPATNEKLF